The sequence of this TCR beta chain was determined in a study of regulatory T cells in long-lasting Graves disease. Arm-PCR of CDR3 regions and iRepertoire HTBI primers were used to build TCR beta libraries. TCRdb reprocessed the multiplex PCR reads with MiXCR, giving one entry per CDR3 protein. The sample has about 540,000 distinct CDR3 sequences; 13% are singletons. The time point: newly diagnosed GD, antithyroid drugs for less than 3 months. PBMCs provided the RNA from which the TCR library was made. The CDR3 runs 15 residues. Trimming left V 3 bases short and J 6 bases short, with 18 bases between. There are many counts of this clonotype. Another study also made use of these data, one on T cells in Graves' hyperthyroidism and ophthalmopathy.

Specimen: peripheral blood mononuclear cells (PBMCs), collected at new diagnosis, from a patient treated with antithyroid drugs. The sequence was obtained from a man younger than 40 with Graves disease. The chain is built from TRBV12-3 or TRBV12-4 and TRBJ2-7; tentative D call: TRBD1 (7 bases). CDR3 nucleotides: TGTGCCAGCAGTTTGCGCGGGCAGGGGGGAGGCGAGCAGTACTTC. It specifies CASSLRGQGGGEQYF.